The clone carrying this TCR beta chain was picked up a small number of times. The antigen remains undetermined. The source of the sample is a study of Graves' ophthalmopathy and Graves' hyperthyroidism. Points from the study as a whole: Ophthalmopathy progression was predicted by the model at less than 71% sensitivity and approximately 72% specificity. A 13-signature model separated ophthalmopathy from stable hyperthyroidism, roughly 85% sensitivity, about 81% specificity.

Using RNA transcripts, the TCR beta CDR3 regions were amplified. First-round RT-PCR with HTBI primers preceded a second-round multiplex PCR. TCRdb re-called the multiplex PCR reads with MiXCR, one entry per CDR3 protein. The data contain 240,000 or so distinct CDR3 sequences, around 42% of them singletons. Ophthalmopathic donors had moderate-to-severe activity, CAS ≥3 and NOSPECS ≥4, with disease that had lasted under 3 months. A diagnosis was made from clinical symptoms together with serum thyroxine, TRAb, thyroid ultrasound and orbital computed tomography. Unmatched junction bases numbered 15, after V lost 2 bases and J lost 6 bases. The CDR3 sequence is 17 residues long.

V gene TRBV5-7 combines with J gene TRBJ2-7; 9 nucleotides agree with TRBD2. TRBV5-7 is an ORF, with its function uncertain. The sequenced sample was peripheral blood. This TCR came from an adult man with Graves' ophthalmopathy. The DNA for the CDR3 is TGTGCCAGCAGCTTAGTCTCTGTTGGCGGGGGGGTAACCGAGCAGTACTTC. Protein: CASSLVSVGGGVTEQYF.